This TCR beta chain was recorded in a study of CD8+ T cells in alopecia areata. Those with alopecia areata gave lesional scalp punch biopsies and peripheral blood. Isolation of CD4+ and CD8+ T cells from PBMCs was achieved by sorting. As the sequencing template, cDNA was produced by extracting RNA and reverse transcribing it. Data came from immunoSEQ multiplex PCR; TCRdb stores just in-frame clones and leaves some out. Of roughly 250,000 clones in the sample, under 70% are singletons; the top ten hold approximately 1.2%. Germline-derived CDR1 and CDR2 are SQVTM and ANQGSEA. This CDR3 has 13 amino acids. Trimming took off 1 base at V and 2 bases at J, with 8 bases between the two ends.

This chain links TRBV29-1 with TRBJ1-1; D unclear. The TCR originated in a human donor with alopecia areata. Here the sequenced sample was CD4+ T cells sorted from blood, taken at week 0. CDR3 coding DNA: TGCAGCGTTGAAGTGAAACGAAACACTGAAGCTTTCTTT. Encoded protein: CSVEVKRNTEAFF.